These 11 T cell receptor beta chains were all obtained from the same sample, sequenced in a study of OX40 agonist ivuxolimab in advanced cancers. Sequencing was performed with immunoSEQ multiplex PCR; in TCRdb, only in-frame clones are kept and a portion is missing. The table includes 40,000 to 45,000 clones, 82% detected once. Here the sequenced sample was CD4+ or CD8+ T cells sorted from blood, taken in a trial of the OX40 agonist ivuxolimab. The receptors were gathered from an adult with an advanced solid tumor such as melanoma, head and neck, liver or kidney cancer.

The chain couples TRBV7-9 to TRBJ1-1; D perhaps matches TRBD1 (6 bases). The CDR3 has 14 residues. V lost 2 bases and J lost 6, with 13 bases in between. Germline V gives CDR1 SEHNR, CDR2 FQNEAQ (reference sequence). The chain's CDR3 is CASSLMGAHSEAFF. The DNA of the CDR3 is TGTGCCAGCAGCTTAATGGGGGCGCATTCTGAAGCTTTCTTT.

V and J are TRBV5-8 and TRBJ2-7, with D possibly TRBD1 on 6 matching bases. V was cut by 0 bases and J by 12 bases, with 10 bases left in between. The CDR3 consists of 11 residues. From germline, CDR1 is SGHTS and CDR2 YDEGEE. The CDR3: CASSLAQGLYF. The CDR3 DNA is TGTGCCAGCAGCTTGGCACAGGGTCTGTACTTC.

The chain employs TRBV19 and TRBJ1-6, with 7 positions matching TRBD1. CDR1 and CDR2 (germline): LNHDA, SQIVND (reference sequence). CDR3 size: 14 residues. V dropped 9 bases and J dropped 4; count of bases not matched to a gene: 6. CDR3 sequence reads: CASLGQEYNSPLHF. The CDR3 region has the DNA TGTGCCAGCCTCGGACAGGAATATAATTCACCCCTCCACTTT.

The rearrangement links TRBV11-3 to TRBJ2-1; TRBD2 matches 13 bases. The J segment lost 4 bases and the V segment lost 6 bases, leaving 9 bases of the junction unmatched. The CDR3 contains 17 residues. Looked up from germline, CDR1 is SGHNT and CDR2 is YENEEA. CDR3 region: CASSPGTSGEAYNEQFF. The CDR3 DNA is TGTGCCAGCAGTCCAGGGACTAGCGGGGAGGCTTACAATGAGCAGTTCTTC.

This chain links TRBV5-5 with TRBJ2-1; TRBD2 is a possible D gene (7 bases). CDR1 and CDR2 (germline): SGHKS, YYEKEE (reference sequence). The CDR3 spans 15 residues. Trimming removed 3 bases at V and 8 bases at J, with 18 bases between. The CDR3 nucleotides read TGTGCCAGCAGCTCCGGGGGGCGGGAGCGGGATGAGCAGTTCTTC. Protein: CASSSGGRERDEQFF.

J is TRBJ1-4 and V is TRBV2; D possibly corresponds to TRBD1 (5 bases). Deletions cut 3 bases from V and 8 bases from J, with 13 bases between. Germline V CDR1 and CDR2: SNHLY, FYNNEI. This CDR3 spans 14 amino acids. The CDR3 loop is CASSERGVREKLFF. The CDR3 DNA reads TGTGCCAGCAGTGAGCGGGGGGTAAGAGAAAAACTGTTTTTT.

The CDR3 DNA sequence: TGTGCCAGCACTAGCCACCGGGAGGGCTACACCTTC. Protein: CASTSHREGYTF. The rearrangement joins TRBV6-5 to TRBJ1-2; D not resolved. CDR1 and CDR2 from the germline V gene are MNHEY and SVGAGI. V was clipped by 7 bases and J by 8 bases, with 14 bases between them. The CDR3 loop spans 12 amino acids.

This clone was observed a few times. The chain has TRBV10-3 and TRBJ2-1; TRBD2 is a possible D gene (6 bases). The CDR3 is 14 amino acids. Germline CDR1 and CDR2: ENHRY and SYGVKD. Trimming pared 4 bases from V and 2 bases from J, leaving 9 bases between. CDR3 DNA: TGTGCCATCAGTGTGGGGGGTCCCTACAATGAGCAGTTCTTC. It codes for CAISVGGPYNEQFF.

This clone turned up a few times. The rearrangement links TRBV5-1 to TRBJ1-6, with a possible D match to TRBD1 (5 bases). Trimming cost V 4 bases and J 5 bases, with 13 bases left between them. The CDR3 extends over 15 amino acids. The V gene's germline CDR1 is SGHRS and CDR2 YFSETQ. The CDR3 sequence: CASSPTGRDNSPLHF. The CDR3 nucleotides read TGCGCCAGCAGCCCAACGGGACGGGATAATTCACCCCTCCACTTT.

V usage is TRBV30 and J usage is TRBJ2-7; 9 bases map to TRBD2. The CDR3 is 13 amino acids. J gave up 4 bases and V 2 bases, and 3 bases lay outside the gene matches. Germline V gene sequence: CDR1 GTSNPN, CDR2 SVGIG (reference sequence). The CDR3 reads CAWSLAGVYEQYF. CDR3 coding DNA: TGTGCCTGGAGTTTAGCGGGAGTGTACGAGCAGTACTTC.

The CDR3 DNA is TGTGCCAGCAGCGTACAGGACCTAGACACCGGGGAGCTGTTTTTT. Translating gives CASSVQDLDTGELFF. The chain couples TRBV9 to TRBJ2-2; D unclear. This CDR3 has 15 amino acids. The V gene lost 1 base and the J gene lost 3 bases, with 10 bases spanning the gap. Germline-derived CDR1 and CDR2 are SGDLS and YYNGEE.